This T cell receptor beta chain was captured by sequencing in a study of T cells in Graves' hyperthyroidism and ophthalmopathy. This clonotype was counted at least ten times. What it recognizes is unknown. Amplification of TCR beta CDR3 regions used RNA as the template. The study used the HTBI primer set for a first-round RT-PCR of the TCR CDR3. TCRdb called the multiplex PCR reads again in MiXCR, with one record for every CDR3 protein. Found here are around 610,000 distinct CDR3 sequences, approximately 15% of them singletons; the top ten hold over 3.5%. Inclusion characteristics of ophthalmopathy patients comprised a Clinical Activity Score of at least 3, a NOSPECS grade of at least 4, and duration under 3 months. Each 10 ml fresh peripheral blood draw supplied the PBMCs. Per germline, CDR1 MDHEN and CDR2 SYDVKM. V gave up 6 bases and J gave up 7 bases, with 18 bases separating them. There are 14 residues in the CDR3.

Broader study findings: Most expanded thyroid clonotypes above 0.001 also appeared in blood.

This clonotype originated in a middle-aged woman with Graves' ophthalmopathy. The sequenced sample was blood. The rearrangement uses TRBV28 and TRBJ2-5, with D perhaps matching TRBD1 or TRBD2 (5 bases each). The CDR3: CASRYDSSRGTQYF. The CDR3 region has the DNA TGTGCCAGCAGATATGACAGCTCGAGGGGGACCCAGTACTTC.